Below, 14 T cell receptor beta chains from the same sample are listed, as sequenced in a study of human T cells and chemical hapten exposure. TCRdb ran MiXCR on the RACE reads and lists one entry per CDR3 protein. The sample lists approximately 75,000 distinct CDR3 sequences; 8.5% were seen once. Time point: patch test 2, 6 weeks after DPC sensitization. Treatment meaning: therapeutic diphenylcyclopropenone sensitization with weekly scalp DPC. The sample consisted of whole blood, taken in connection with sensitization to the hapten diphenylcyclopropenone (DPC). All receptors come from a woman in her forties or fifties with alopecia areata. Some clones in this sample may be carry-over from other donors' samples.

A few counts support this clonotype. The V gene is TRBV12-3 or TRBV12-4, the J gene TRBJ2-7, with D possibly TRBD1 on 6 matching bases. The CDR3 runs 15 residues. V dropped 6 bases and J dropped 0 bases, with 15 bases sitting between them. The CDR3, as DNA: TGTGCCAGCAGCCCGGACACAGGGACCTCCTACGAGCAGTACTTC. It specifies CASSPDTGTSYEQYF.

To note about this clonotype: A clone one base away is much larger, so this may be a read error. The V gene is TRBV5-1, the J gene TRBJ2-4; D possibly matches TRBD1 or TRBD2 (6 bases each). The CDR3 has 14 residues. Germline CDR1 reads SGHRS; CDR2 reads YFSETQ. The CDR3 region is CASSLSGAKNIHYF. The CDR3 DNA follows: TGCGCCAGCAGCTTATCGGGGGCCAAAAACATTCATTACTTC.

In this sample, this clonotype turned up many times. The chain couples TRBV27 to TRBJ1-5, with unresolved D. Trimming pared 3 bases from V and 0 bases from J, leaving 9 bases between. The CDR3 covers 15 residues. CDR1 is MNHEY and CDR2 is SMNVEV in the germline V gene (reference sequence). CDR3 sequence (DNA): TGTGCCAGCAGTTTCTCGGACCCTAGCAATCAGCCCCAGCATTTT. This gives the protein CASSFSDPSNQPQHF.

This clonotype occurred once. V gene TRBV5-6 combines with J gene TRBJ2-7, with D possibly being TRBD2 (6 bases). Trimming left V 3 bases short and J 2 bases short, with 12 bases between. The CDR3 runs 14 residues. Germline V gene sequence: CDR1 SGHDT, CDR2 YYEEEE. CDR3 coding DNA: TGTGCCAGCAGCTCTCCCGGGACTGCCTACGAGCAGTACTTC. It is translated as CASSSPGTAYEQYF.

This clonotype showed up many times. The CDR3 loop reads CASMRGPNTEAFF. In nucleotides, the CDR3 is TGTGCCAGCATGAGGGGGCCGAACACTGAAGCTTTCTTT. The chain couples TRBV27 to TRBJ1-1; 7 bases agree with TRBD1. Per germline, CDR1 MNHEY and CDR2 SMNVEV (reference sequence). The CDR3 is 13 amino acids. Trimming removed 7 bases from V and 1 base from J; junction bases left unmatched: 3.

In this sample, this clonotype turned up many times. Here the CDR3 reads CASSFGPSNQPQHF. As DNA, the CDR3 is TGTGCCAGCAGCTTTGGGCCTAGCAATCAGCCCCAGCATTTT. This chain connects TRBV7-2 to TRBJ1-5; D is unresolved. V was pared by 3 bases and J by 0 bases, with 6 bases between. This CDR3 spans 14 amino acids. Germline V gives CDR1 SGHTA, CDR2 FQGNSA.

The chain uses TRBV4-1 and TRBJ1-5; 8 bases fit TRBD1. V was pared by 4 bases and J by 0 bases, with 8 bases of the junction left unmatched. CDR1 and CDR2 (germline): MGHRA, YSYEKL. CDR3 length equals 17 residues. The CDR3 protein is CASSLFQGANSNQPQHF. CDR3 nucleotides: TGCGCCAGCAGCCTGTTCCAGGGGGCGAATAGCAATCAGCCCCAGCATTTT.

The V call is TRBV6-6, the J call TRBJ1-1; 11 bases map to TRBD1. Germline V CDR1 and CDR2: MNHNY, SVGAGI (reference sequence). V lost 6 bases to trimming and J lost 8 bases; unmatched junction nucleotides: 5. The CDR3 has 13 residues. CDR3: CASSRTGGGEAFF. CDR3 nucleotide sequence: TGTGCCAGCAGCAGGACAGGGGGCGGAGAAGCTTTCTTT.

A few counts support this clonotype. The chain's CDR3 is CASSSPSYEQYF. DNA of the CDR3: TGTGCCAGCAGTTCCCCATCCTACGAGCAGTACTTC. The rearrangement links TRBV6-5 to TRBJ2-7, with no clear D. This CDR3 contains 12 residues. CDR1 is MNHEY, CDR2 SVGAGI, per germline. V lost 4 bases, J lost 1 base, and 5 bases lay in between.

Ten or more counts support this clonotype. The chain recombines TRBV4-2 with TRBJ1-5; TRBD1 matches 7 bases. Germline trimming cut 4 bases from V and 5 bases from J; bases unmatched to any gene: 5. The CDR3 spans 14 residues. Germline V gene data show CDR1 as LGHNA and CDR2 as YNFKEQ. CDR3 coding DNA: TGTGCCAGCAGCCCTGGACAGGAATATCAGCCCCAGCATTTT. Translation: CASSPGQEYQPQHF.

This clonotype came up many times. The chain has TRBV12-3 or TRBV12-4 and TRBJ1-1; 8 positions agree with TRBD1. The CDR3 length is 15 residues. V was clipped by 4 bases and J by 0 bases; unmatched bases: 4. The CDR3 region has the DNA TGTGCCAGCAGTTCCCGACAGGGGATGAACACTGAAGCTTTCTTT. This translates into CASSSRQGMNTEAFF.

This clonotype was seen a handful of times. This chain uses TRBV19 with TRBJ2-1, with TRBD2 matching over 9 bases. Germline assignment: CDR1 LNHDA and CDR2 SQIVND (reference sequence). The junction had 2 bases not matched to a gene; V was cut back by 7 bases and J by 1 base. The CDR3 is made up of 14 amino acids. The CDR3 sequence: CASTSGGSYNEQFF. The CDR3 region has the DNA TGTGCCAGTACCAGCGGGGGGTCCTACAATGAGCAGTTCTTC.

This chain connects TRBV9 to TRBJ2-3; D call uncertain. Trimming stripped 1 base from V and 4 bases from J, with 13 bases between. The germline V gene encodes CDR1 SGDLS and CDR2 YYNGEE. The CDR3 contains 15 residues. CDR3 in amino acids: CASSVQAYGPDTQYF. CDR3 coding DNA: TGTGCCAGCAGCGTACAGGCCTACGGGCCAGATACGCAGTATTTT.

For the CDR3, the DNA is TGTGCCAGCAGCCCCCTGTGGGGTAGCACAGATACGCAGTATTTT. Translated, it gives CASSPLWGSTDTQYF. The J gene is TRBJ2-3, the V gene TRBV7-6; no firm D call. The CDR3 contains 15 residues. The germline V gene encodes CDR1 SGHVS and CDR2 FNYEAQ. The germline V and J ends were trimmed by 5 bases and 0 bases, with 12 bases remaining between them. Full variable domain (outside the CDR3, taken from reference TRBV7-6 and TRBJ2-3): GAGVSQSPRYKVTKRGQDVALRCDPISGHVSLYWYRQALGQGPEFLTYFNYEAQQDKSGLPNDRFSAERPEGSISTLTIQRTEQRDSAMYRCASSPLWGSTDTQYFGPGTRLTVL.